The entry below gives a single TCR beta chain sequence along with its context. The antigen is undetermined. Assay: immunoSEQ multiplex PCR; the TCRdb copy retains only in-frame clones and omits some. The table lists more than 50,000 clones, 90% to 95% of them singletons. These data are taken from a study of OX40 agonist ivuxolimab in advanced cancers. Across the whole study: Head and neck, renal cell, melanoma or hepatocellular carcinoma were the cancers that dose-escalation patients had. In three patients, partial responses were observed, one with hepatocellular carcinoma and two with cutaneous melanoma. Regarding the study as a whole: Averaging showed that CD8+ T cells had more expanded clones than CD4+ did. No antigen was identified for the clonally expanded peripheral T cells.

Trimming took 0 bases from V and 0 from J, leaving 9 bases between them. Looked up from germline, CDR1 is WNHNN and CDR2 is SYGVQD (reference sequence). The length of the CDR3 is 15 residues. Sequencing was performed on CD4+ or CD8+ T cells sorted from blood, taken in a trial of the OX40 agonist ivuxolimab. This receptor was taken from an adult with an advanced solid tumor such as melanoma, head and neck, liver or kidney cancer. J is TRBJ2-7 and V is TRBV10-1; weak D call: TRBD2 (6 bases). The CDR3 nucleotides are TGCGCCAGCAGTGAGTCAGCGGGTGACTCCTACGAGCAGTACTTC. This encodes CASSESAGDSYEQYF.